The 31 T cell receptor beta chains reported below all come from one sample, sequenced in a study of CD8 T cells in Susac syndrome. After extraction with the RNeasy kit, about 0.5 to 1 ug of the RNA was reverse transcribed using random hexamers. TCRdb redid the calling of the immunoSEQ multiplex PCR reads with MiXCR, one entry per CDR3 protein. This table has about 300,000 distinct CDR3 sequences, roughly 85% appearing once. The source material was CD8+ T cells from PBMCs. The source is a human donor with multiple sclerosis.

Here the CDR3 DNA reads TGTGCCAGCAGTTTATCGGCGGGAGGGCCGAGGGAGCAGTACTTC. It specifies CASSLSAGGPREQYF. The chain carries TRBV27 and TRBJ2-7; the match to TRBD2 covers 9 bases. The germline CDR1 and CDR2 sequences are MNHEY and SMNVEV (reference sequence). The CDR3 length is 15 residues. After removal of 0 bases from V and 7 bases from J, the junction contained 7 bases not matched to a gene.

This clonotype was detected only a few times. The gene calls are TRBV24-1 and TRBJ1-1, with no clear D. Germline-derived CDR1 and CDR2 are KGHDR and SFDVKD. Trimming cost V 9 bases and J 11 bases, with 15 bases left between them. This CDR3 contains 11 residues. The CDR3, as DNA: TGTGCCACCGTACAGCGAGTTGAGGCTTTCTTT. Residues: CATVQRVEAFF.

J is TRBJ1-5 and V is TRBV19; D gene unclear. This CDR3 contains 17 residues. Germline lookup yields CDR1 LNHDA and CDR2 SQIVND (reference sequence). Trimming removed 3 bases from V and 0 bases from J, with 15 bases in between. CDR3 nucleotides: TGTGCCAGTAGTATGGGCAGTAGCCTTTATAGCAATCAGCCCCAGCATTTT. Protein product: CASSMGSSLYSNQPQHF. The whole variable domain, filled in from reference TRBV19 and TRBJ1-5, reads DGGITQSPKYLFRKEGQNVTLSCEQNLNHDAMYWYRQDPGQGLRLIYYSQIVNDFQKGDIAEGYSVSREKKESFPLTVTSAQKNPTAFYLCASSMGSSLYSNQPQHFGDGTRLSIL.

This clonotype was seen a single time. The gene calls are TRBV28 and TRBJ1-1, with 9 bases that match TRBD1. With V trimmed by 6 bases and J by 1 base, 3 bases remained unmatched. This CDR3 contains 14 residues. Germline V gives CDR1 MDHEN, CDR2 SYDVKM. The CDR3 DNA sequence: TGTGCCAGCAGACTACAGGGGGCGAACACTGAAGCTTTCTTT. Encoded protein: CASRLQGANTEAFF. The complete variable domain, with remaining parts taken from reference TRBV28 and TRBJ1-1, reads DVKVTQSSRYLVKRTGEKVFLECVQDMDHENMFWYRQDPGLGLRLIYFSYDVKMKEKGDIPEGYSVSREKKERFSLILESASTNQTSMYLCASRLQGANTEAFFGQGTRLTVV.

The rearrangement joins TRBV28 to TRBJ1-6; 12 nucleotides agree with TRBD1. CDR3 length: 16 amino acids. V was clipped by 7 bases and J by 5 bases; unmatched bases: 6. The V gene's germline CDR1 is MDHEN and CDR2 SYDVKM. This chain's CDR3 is CASTGTGGSNNSPLHF. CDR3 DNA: TGTGCCAGCACCGGGACAGGGGGCTCGAATAATTCACCCCTCCACTTT.

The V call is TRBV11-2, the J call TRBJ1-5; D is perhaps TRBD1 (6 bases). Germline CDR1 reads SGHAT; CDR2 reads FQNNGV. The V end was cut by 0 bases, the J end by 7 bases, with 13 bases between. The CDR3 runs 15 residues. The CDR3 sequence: CASSLDRGAQQPQHF. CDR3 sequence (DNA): TGTGCCAGCAGCTTAGATCGGGGGGCCCAGCAGCCCCAGCATTTT.

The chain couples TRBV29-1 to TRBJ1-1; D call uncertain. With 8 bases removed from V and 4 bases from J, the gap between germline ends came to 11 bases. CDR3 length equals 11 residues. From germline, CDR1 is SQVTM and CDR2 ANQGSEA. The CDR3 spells CSYGPATEAFF. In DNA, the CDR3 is TGCAGCTATGGACCGGCCACTGAAGCTTTCTTT.

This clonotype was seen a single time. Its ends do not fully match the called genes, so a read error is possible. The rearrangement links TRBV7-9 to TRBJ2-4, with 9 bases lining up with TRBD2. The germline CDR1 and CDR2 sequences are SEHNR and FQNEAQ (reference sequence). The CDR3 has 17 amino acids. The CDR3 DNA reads TGTGCCAGCAGCTTCAGCTTAGCGGGACTAGCCAAAAACATTCAGTGCTTC. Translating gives CASSFSLAGLAKNIQCF.

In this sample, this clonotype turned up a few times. For the CDR3, the DNA is TGTGCCATCAGTGAGCGAGGGGAGACCCAGTACTTC. Its protein is CAISERGETQYF. The chain links TRBV10-3 to TRBJ2-5; weak D call: TRBD2 (5 bases). The germline CDR1 and CDR2 sequences are ENHRY and SYGVKD. CDR3 length equals 12 residues. With 2 bases removed from V and 5 bases from J, the gap between germline ends came to 6 bases.

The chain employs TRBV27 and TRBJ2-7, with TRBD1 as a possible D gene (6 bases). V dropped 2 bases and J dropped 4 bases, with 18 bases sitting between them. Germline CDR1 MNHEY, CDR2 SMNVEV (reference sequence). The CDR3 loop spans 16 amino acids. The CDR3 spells CASSLTPTGFGYEQYF. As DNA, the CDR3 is TGTGCCAGCAGTTTAACCCCTACAGGGTTTGGTTACGAGCAGTACTTC.

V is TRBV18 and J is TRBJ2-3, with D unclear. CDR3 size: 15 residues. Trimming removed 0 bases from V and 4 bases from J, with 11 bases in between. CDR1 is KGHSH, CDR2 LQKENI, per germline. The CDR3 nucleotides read TGTGCCAGCTCACCACCCGAGGACGGGCCAGATACGCAGTATTTT. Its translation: CASSPPEDGPDTQYF.

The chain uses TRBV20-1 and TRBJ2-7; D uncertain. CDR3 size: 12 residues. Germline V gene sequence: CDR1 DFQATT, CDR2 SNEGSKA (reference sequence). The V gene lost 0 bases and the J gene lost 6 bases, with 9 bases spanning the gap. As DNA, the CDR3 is TGCAGTGCTAGAGATGGGGATCTCGAGCAGTACTTC. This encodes CSARDGDLEQYF.

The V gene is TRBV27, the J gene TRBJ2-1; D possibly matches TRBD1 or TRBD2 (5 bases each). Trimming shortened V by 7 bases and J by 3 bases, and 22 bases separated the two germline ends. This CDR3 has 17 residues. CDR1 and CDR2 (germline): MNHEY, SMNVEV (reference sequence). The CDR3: CASMPRGATLHYNEQFF. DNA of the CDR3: TGTGCCAGCATGCCAAGAGGGGCGACGCTCCACTACAATGAGCAGTTCTTC.

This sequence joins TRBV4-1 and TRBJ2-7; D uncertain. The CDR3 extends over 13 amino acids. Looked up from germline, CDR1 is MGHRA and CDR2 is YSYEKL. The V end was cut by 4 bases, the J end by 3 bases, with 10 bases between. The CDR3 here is CASSRLILYEQYF. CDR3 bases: TGCGCCAGCAGCCGTTTGATCCTCTACGAGCAGTACTTC.

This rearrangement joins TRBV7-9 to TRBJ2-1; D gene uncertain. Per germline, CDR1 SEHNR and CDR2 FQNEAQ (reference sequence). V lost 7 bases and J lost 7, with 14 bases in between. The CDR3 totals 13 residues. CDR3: CASNFPLGNEQFF. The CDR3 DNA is TGTGCCAGCAACTTCCCCTTGGGGAATGAGCAGTTCTTC.

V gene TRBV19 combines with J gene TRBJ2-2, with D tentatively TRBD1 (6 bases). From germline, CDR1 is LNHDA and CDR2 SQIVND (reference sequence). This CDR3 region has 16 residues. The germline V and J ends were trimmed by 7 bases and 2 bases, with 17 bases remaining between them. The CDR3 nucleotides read TGTGCCAGTACCCTGTTCGGGACAACAAACACCGGGGAGCTGTTTTTT. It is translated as CASTLFGTTNTGELFF.

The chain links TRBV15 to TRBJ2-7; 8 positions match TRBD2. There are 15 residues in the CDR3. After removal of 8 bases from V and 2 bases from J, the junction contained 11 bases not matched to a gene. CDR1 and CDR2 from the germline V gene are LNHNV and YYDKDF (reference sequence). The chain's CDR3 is CATGGAAGDTYEQYF. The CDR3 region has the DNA TGTGCCACCGGGGGCGCAGCGGGAGACACCTACGAGCAGTACTTC. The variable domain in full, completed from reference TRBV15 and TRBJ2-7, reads DAMVIQNPRYQVTQFGKPVTLSCSQTLNHNVMYWYQQKSSQAPKLLFHYYDKDFNNEADTPDNFQSRRPNTSFCFLDIRSPGLGDTAMYLCATGGAAGDTYEQYFGPGTRLTVT.

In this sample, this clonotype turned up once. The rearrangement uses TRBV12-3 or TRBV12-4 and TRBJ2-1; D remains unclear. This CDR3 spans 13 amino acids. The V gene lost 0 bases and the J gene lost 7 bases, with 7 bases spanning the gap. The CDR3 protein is CASSLALGNEQFF. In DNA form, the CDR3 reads TGTGCCAGCAGTTTAGCGCTAGGGAATGAGCAGTTCTTC.

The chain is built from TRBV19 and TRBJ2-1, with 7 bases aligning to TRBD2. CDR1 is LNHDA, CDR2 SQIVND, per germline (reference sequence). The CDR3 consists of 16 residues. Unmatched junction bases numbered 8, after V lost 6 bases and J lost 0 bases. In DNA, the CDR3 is TGTGCCAGTAGCCCTACTAGCGAGATCTCCTACAATGAGCAGTTCTTC. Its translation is CASSPTSEISYNEQFF.

The CDR3 region has the DNA TGTGCCAGCAGTTCCCTAGCGGGGGGGTCCTACGAGCAGTACTTC. Translating it yields CASSSLAGGSYEQYF. J is TRBJ2-7 and V is TRBV12-3 or TRBV12-4; 12 bases map to TRBD2. The V gene end was trimmed by 4 bases and the J gene end by 1 base; junction bases not matched to a gene: 2. The CDR3 is 15 amino acids.

The CDR3 bases are TGTGCCAGCAGCTTAGAGGGCGGGGTGACCGACCTGTCCTACAATGAGCAGTTCTTC. It specifies CASSLEGGVTDLSYNEQFF. The chain combines TRBV13 with TRBJ2-1; tentatively, D is TRBD2 (6 bases). The CDR3 contains 19 residues. With 1 base removed from V and 1 base from J, the gap between germline ends came to 20 bases. Germline V gives CDR1 PRHDT, CDR2 FYEKMQ (reference sequence).

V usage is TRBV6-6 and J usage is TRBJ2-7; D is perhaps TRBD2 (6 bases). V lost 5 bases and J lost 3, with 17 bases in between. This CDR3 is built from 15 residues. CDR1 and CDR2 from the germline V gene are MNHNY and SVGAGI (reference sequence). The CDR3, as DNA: TGTGCCAGCAGTCCCACGGGAGCGGACCTCTACGAGCAGTACTTC. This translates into CASSPTGADLYEQYF.

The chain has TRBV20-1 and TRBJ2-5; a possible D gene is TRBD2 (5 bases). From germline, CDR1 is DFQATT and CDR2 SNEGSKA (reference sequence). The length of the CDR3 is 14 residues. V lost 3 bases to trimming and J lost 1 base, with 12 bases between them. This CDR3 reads CSASVLEAQETQYF. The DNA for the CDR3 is TGCAGTGCTAGTGTACTGGAGGCCCAAGAGACCCAGTACTTC.

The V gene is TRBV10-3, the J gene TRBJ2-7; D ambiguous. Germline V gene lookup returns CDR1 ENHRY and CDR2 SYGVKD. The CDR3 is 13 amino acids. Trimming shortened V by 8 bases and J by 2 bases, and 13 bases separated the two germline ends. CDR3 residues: CAIAPGITYEQYF. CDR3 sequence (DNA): TGTGCCATCGCCCCTGGGATCACCTACGAGCAGTACTTC.

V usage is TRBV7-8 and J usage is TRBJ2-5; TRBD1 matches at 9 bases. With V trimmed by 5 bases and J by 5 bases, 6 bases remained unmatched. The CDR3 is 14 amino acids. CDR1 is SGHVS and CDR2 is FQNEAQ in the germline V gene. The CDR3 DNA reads TGTGCCAGCAGCACCGGGACAGGGATGGAGACCCAGTACTTC. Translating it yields CASSTGTGMETQYF. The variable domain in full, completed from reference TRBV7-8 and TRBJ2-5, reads GAGVSQSPRYKVAKRGQDVALRCDPISGHVSLFWYQQALGQGPEFLTYFQNEAQLDKSGLPSDRFFAERPEGSVSTLKIQRTQQEDSAVYLCASSTGTGMETQYFGPGTRLLVL.

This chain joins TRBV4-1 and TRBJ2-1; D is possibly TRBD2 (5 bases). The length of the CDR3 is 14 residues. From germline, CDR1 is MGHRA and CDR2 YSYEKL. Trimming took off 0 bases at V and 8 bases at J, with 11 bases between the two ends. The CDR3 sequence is CASSQDVTRYEQFF. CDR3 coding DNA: TGCGCCAGCAGCCAAGATGTAACTAGATATGAGCAGTTCTTC.

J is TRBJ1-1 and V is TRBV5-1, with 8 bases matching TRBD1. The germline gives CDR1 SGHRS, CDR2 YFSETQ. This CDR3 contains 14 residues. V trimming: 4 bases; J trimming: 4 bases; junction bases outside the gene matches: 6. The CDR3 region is CASSARGPGTEAFF. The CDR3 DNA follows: TGCGCCAGCAGCGCCAGGGGGCCTGGCACTGAAGCTTTCTTT.

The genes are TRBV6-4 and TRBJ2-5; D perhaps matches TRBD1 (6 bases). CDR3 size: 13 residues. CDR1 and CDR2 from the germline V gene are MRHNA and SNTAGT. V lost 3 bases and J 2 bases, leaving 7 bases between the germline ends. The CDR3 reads CASSEGAQETQYF. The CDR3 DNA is TGTGCCAGCAGTGAGGGGGCGCAAGAGACCCAGTACTTC.

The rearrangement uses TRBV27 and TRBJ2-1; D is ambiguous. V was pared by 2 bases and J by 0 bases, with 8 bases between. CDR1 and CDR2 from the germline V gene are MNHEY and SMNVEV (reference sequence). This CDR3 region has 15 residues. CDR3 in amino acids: CASSLRQGSYNEQFF. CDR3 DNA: TGTGCCAGCAGTTTAAGGCAAGGCTCCTACAATGAGCAGTTCTTC.

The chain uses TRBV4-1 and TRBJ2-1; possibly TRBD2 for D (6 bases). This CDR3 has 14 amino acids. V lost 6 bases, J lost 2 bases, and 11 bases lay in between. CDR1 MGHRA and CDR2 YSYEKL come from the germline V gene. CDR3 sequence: CASRGWEAYNEQFF. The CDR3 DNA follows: TGCGCCAGCAGGGGGTGGGAGGCCTACAATGAGCAGTTCTTC.

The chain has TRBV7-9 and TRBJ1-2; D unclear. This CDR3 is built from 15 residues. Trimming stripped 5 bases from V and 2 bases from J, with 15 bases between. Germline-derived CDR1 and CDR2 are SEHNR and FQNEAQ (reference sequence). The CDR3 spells CASSPPGPANYGYTF. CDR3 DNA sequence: TGTGCCAGCAGCCCCCCCGGACCTGCCAACTATGGCTACACCTTC.